Below are 20 T cell receptor beta chains sequenced from a single sample in a study of CD4 and CD8 cells across lung adenocarcinoma regions. MiXCR was run by TCRdb on the PCR reads, yielding one entry per CDR3 protein. The sample holds 10,000 to 15,000 distinct CDR3 sequences, approximately 54% seen once. The sample taken for sequencing was CD8+ T cells from the margin of a lung tumor. These receptors came from a female donor with lung adenocarcinoma. The CD4 and CD8 labels of this study may be unreliable.

Turning to this clonotype: Compared with germline, one end of the junction differs, possibly owing to a read error. The CDR3 bases are TGTGCTAGGGGCCGCGGACGCCCGGACCAAGAGACCCAGTACTTT. Translation gives CARGRGRPDQETQYF. V gene TRBV7-7 combines with J gene TRBJ2-5; D is possibly TRBD1 (5 bases). This CDR3 contains 15 residues. CDR1 and CDR2 from the germline V gene are SSHAT and FNYEAQ (reference sequence).

V gene TRBV6-1 combines with J gene TRBJ1-2, with TRBD1 identical over 8 bases. The CDR3 sequence is 15 residues long. CDR1 MNHNS and CDR2 SASEGT come from the germline V gene. Losses at the gene ends were 2 bases for V and 4 bases for J; bases not matched to a gene: 6. The CDR3 loop reads CASSEYRTGPYGYTF. The CDR3 DNA reads as TGTGCCAGCAGTGAATATAGGACAGGGCCCTATGGCTACACCTTC.

This sequence joins TRBV6-5 and TRBJ2-1, with unresolved D. Germline CDR1 reads MNHEY; CDR2 reads SVGAGI. Between the trimmed V and J ends, which lost 2 bases and 4 bases, there was a span of 6 bases. There are 13 residues in the CDR3. The CDR3 reads CASSYQPYNEQFF. The DNA of the CDR3 is TGTGCCAGCAGTTACCAGCCGTACAATGAGCAGTTCTTC.

A remark on this clonotype: One junction end disagrees with the germline gene, perhaps due to a read error. The rearrangement joins TRBV6-1 to TRBJ2-3; TRBD1 might be the D (6 bases). Germline V gene lookup returns CDR1 MNHNS and CDR2 SASEGT. The CDR3 loop spans 15 amino acids. The CDR3 nucleotides read TGTGGCAGCGGCTCGAGCGTGGGGGCAAAAGACACTCAGTATTTT. Protein product: CGSGSSVGAKDTQYF.

The genes are TRBV10-3 and TRBJ2-4, with a possible D match to TRBD2 (7 bases). V was clipped by 11 bases and J by 12 bases, with 26 bases between them. Germline CDR1 and CDR2: ENHRY and SYGVKD. The CDR3 consists of 14 residues. CDR3 loop: CAGLGGRAKKTQYF. CDR3 coding DNA: TGTGCCGGGCTCGGGGGGCGTGCCAAAAAGACTCAGTACTTC.

As for this clonotype: Mismatch with germline at one junction end may stem from a read error. J is TRBJ2-4 and V is TRBV10-1, with D perhaps matching TRBD2 (6 bases). The CDR3 runs 16 residues. CDR1 and CDR2 from the germline V gene are WNHNN and SYGVQD (reference sequence). As DNA, the CDR3 is TGCGCGTGCAGTGATACGGGGCGGGGAGCCAAAGACATTCAGTACTTC. It encodes CACSDTGRGAKDIQYF.

This clonotype came up many times. The J gene is TRBJ1-1, the V gene TRBV24-1; tentative D call: TRBD1 (6 bases). The V gene lost 4 bases and the J gene lost 0 bases, with 17 bases spanning the gap. The CDR3 runs 17 residues. Germline V gives CDR1 KGHDR, CDR2 SFDVKD. CDR3 residues: CATSESRTVCVNTEAFF. The CDR3 nucleotides are TGTGCCACCAGTGAATCTCGGACAGTTTGTGTGAACACTGAAGCTTTCTTT.

A remark on this clonotype: Compared with germline, one end of the junction differs, possibly owing to a read error. This chain uses TRBV10-3 with TRBJ2-3, with no clear D. The germline V gene encodes CDR1 ENHRY and CDR2 SYGVKD. CDR3 length equals 12 residues. CDR3 DNA: TGTGCCATCTCCAGTGTGGAAGAGACGCAGTACTTT. This encodes CAISSVEETQYF.

Comments on this clonotype: A junction end diverges from the germline sequence, so it may reflect a read error. The chain joins TRBV6-4 to TRBJ2-3; tentatively, D is TRBD1 (5 bases). There are 17 residues in the CDR3. The germline V gene encodes CDR1 MRHNA and CDR2 SNTAGT. The chain's CDR3 is CASSDSVVRGGHRYAVF. CDR3 nucleotides: TGTGCCAGCAGTGACTCCGTTGTTAGGGGCGGTCACAGATACGCAGTATTT.

The V gene is TRBV6-1, the J gene TRBJ2-4, with D tentatively TRBD2 (5 bases). Germline V gene sequence: CDR1 MNHNS, CDR2 SASEGT. The CDR3 has 15 amino acids. With 6 bases removed from V and 0 bases from J, the gap between germline ends came to 12 bases. The CDR3 loop reads CASSQPREAKNIQYF. The CDR3 nucleotides read TGTGCCAGCAGCCAACCCCGGGAAGCCAAAAACATTCAGTACTTC.

The chain carries TRBV27 and TRBJ2-5; D possibly matches TRBD1 or TRBD2 (5 bases each). Per the germline V gene, CDR1 is MNHEY and CDR2 is SMNVEV (reference sequence). With 3 bases removed from V and 7 bases from J, the gap between germline ends came to 15 bases. The CDR3 has 14 amino acids. Here the CDR3 DNA reads TGTGCCAGCAGTTTTACCGGGACCGCAAGGACCCAGTACTTC. Amino acids: CASSFTGTARTQYF.

The genes are TRBV10-2 and TRBJ2-4; 9 nucleotides match TRBD2. CDR1 is WSHSY and CDR2 is SAAADI in the germline V gene. V shed 3 bases and J 4 bases; nucleotides not matched to a gene: 7. This CDR3 has 16 amino acids. CDR3 protein: CASSDPQRGAKNIQYF. In DNA form, the CDR3 reads TGCGCCAGCAGTGATCCACAGCGGGGGGCGAAAAACATTCAGTACTTC.

The rearrangement links TRBV10-1 to TRBJ2-1; TRBD2 might be the D (6 bases). With the DNA end fitting TRBJ2-4 better, the J assignment may be wrong. The length of the CDR3 is 14 residues. Germline assignment: CDR1 WNHNN and CDR2 SYGVQD (reference sequence). This CDR3 is CAGSGVRDQGFQYF. The CDR3 coding sequence is TGCGCGGGCAGTGGGGTGCGGGACCAAGGGTTTCAGTACTTC.

This clonotype is judged medium-sized (0.01 to 0.1%). The chain employs TRBV27 and TRBJ2-1; D gene ambiguous. Germline loops: CDR1 MNHEY, CDR2 SMNVEV (reference sequence). The CDR3 length is 15 residues. Trimming pared 3 bases from V and 3 bases from J, leaving 12 bases between. CDR3 in amino acids: CASSLSLPNYNEQFF. In DNA, the CDR3 is TGTGCCAGCAGTTTGAGTCTACCCAACTACAATGAGCAGTTCTTC.

This chain links TRBV6-1 with TRBJ2-3; 7 bases are a match to TRBD1. The closer fit of TRBJ2-4 to the DNA end suggests the J call may be wrong. This CDR3 is 16 amino acids long. Germline-derived CDR1 and CDR2 are MNHNS and SASEGT. The CDR3 spells CASSPRGLSATDTQYF. CDR3 nucleotides: TGTGCCAGCAGCCCTAGGGGGCTGTCAGCCACAGATACTCAGTACTTC.

This clonotype is a singleton in its sample. The chain links TRBV6-5 to TRBJ2-1; 8 positions match TRBD2. V was clipped by 4 bases and J by 6 bases; unmatched bases: 5. CDR3 length equals 14 residues. Germline V gene sequence: CDR1 MNHEY, CDR2 SVGAGI. CDR3 coding DNA: TGTGCCAGCAGTTCGGGGGGGCTCGGCAATGAGCAGTTCTTC. This encodes CASSSGGLGNEQFF.

This clonotype was seen a few times. The V gene is TRBV10-1, the J gene TRBJ2-1; 9 positions agree with TRBD2. The DNA end lines up better with TRBJ2-7; the J call may be wrong. The CDR3 runs to 15 residues. Germline V CDR1 and CDR2: WNHNN, SYGVQD (reference sequence). CDR3 protein: CASSESWTSVHEQYF. The CDR3 DNA reads as TGCGCCAGCAGTGAGTCGTGGACTAGCGTCCACGAGCAGTACTTC.

This clonotype has at least ten counts. The rearrangement links TRBV7-2 to TRBJ1-5, with D possibly being TRBD1 (5 bases). This CDR3 is built from 15 residues. Germline assignment: CDR1 SGHTA and CDR2 FQGNSA. V was clipped by 5 bases and J by 2 bases, with 13 bases between them. Here the CDR3 DNA reads TGTGCCAGCAGCCCGGGGGTTTCGGGCAATCAGCCCCAGCATTTT. Protein product: CASSPGVSGNQPQHF.

The V call is TRBV6-1, the J call TRBJ2-3, with D perhaps TRBD2 (6 bases). Matching the DNA end better, TRBJ2-7 makes the J call doubtful. The CDR3 totals 16 residues. In germline, CDR1 is MNHNS, CDR2 SASEGT. This CDR3 reads CASAGSGRRDQDTQYF. As DNA, the CDR3 is TGTGCCAGCGCGGGGAGCGGGCGCCGAGACCAAGATACGCAGTACTTC.

V is TRBV10-2 and J is TRBJ2-1, with TRBD2 identical over 10 bases. This CDR3 is built from 17 residues. Germline trimming cut 3 bases from V and 1 base from J; bases unmatched to any gene: 6. Germline CDR1 is WSHSY and CDR2 is SAAADI. The CDR3 spells CASSELAGGESYNEQFF. The DNA for the CDR3 is TGCGCCAGCAGTGAATTAGCGGGAGGAGAATCCTACAATGAGCAGTTCTTC.